This T cell receptor beta chain was captured in a study of T-cell memory formation after mild COVID-19. Study findings and constraints: That cross-reactive memory joined was suggested by some responding clones appearing in pre-infection memory. Day 15 to 85 contractors were CD4/CD8 balanced; later expanders leaned CD4+. Nothing showed for sure that second-wave clones peaking on day 37 were SARS-CoV-2 specific.

Concerning this clonotype itself: Its antigen is not identified.

The germline V gene encodes CDR1 SEHNR and CDR2 FQNEAQ (reference sequence). Deletions cut 1 base from V and 4 bases from J, with 10 bases between. This CDR3 is built from 14 residues. Barcoded TCR alpha and TCR beta cDNA libraries with UMIs came from 5'RACE using constant-segment primers. TCRdb independently ran MiXCR on the 5' RACE reads; one entry per CDR3 protein. The sample has fewer than 650,000 distinct CDR3 sequences, about 20% seen once. The material sequenced was PBMCs or a T cell subset sorted from them (not recorded which). This receptor was taken from an adult woman who had mild COVID-19 (a few samples of this study predate the infection). Cell type and time point are not known. This sequence joins TRBV7-9 and TRBJ1-2; no reliable D call. The CDR3 sequence: CASSLEVVSYGYTF. DNA of the CDR3: TGTGCCAGCAGCTTAGAAGTGGTCAGCTATGGCTACACCTTC. The full variable domain, in which reference TRBV7-9 and TRBJ1-2 provide the parts outside the CDR3, is DTGVSQNPRHKITKRGQNVTFRCDPISEHNRLYWYRQTLGQGPEFLTYFQNEAQLEKSRLLSDRFSAERPKGSFSTLEIQRTEQGDSAMYLCASSLEVVSYGYTFGSGTRLTVV.